This T cell receptor (beta chain) was profiled in a study of Graves' ophthalmopathy and Graves' hyperthyroidism. The CDR3 runs to 12 residues. Germline V gives CDR1 SQVTM, CDR2 ANQGSEA. The V and J ends lost 8 bases and 7 bases, in that order; junction bases with no gene match: 9. Amplified material comprised TCR beta CDR3 regions derived from RNA transcripts. After a first-round RT-PCR with HTBI primers, a second-round multiplex PCR was run. TCRdb reanalysed the multiplex PCR reads using MiXCR and keeps one entry per CDR3 protein. The profile covers 500,000 to 800,000 distinct CDR3 sequences, with about 38% appearing a single time and more than 2.5% taken by the ten largest. Every ophthalmopathy donor presented moderate-to-severe activity, CAS ≥3, NOSPECS ≥4 and duration under 3 months. PBMCs were obtained from roughly 9 ml of fresh peripheral blood. Study-level results: Ophthalmopathy progression was predicted by the model at less than 71% sensitivity and approximately 72% specificity. Most thyroid clonotypes with frequency above 0.001 were detected in blood too.

As regards this clonotype: Antigen: not known.

This sequence joins TRBV29-1 and TRBJ1-2; 8 bases are a match to TRBD1. Sequencing used peripheral blood. This TCR came from an adult man with Graves' ophthalmopathy. CDR3 residues: CSRQTGEAGYTF. In DNA form, the CDR3 reads TGCAGCAGACAGACAGGGGAGGCTGGCTACACCTTC.